This paragraph covers one T cell receptor beta chain sequence. Its binding antigen is unknown. Base qualities are missing; no much larger clone stands one base away. The data belong to a study of blood T cell repertoires in COVID-19 (dated by TCRdb to the early 2020s). Regarding the study in general: The collaborator samples originated in the United States, Italy and Spain and spanned the acute and convalescent phases of COVID-19. The prospective study material was composed of cDNA or gDNA derived from T cells, B-cell-depleted T cells, or PBMCs. Deeply sampled blood TCRbeta repertoires from subjects exposed to, actively infected with, or recovered from COVID-19 were included in the dataset. The repertoires were released in a freely available public database meant as a resource for research on the immune response to SARS-CoV-2. Samples came from the ongoing ImmuneRACE study (first 160 participants) plus 1,254 subjects from 6 global collaborators. Nearly every sample came with metadata listing a de-identified subject ID, COVID-19 status, age in years and sex. HLA class I and class II types, where available, came from metadata supplied by the sample provider rather than from assay-based typing.

TCRbeta CDR3 regions were amplified from genomic DNA using the immunoSEQ Assay, a bias-controlled multiplex PCR. Concerning the study's data processing: The number of nucleated cells in each sample was estimated by amplification of reference gene primers within the assay. Sequence reads were collapsed and filtered to measure the absolute abundance of every unique TCRbeta CDR3 rearrangement. Productive Simpson clonality was computed per sample as the square root of Simpson's diversity index over productive rearrangements. The immuneACCESS repertoire file appears here via TCRdb, limited to in-frame rearrangements. These files lack a portion of the clones; in checked studies, under half of the deficit traces to unresolved V genes, and the cause of the others is not known. From that table come the V and J calls and clone size; the DNA was used to work out D and trimming. Across this sample there are 250,000 or so clones, with over 80% seen only once. The ten biggest clones cover more than 1.5% of the sample.

The CDR3 holds 16 amino acids from the cysteine to the phenylalanine. CDR3 DNA is the only sequence kept; it has 48 bases, read in frame from the first base. CDR1 KGHSH and CDR2 LQKENI are derived from the germline V gene. V lost 1 base and J lost 2 bases; the stretch between them is 14 bases long. A second Seattle source provided samples from volunteer blood donors who had recovered from COVID-19. The collaborating institutions used their own protocols to collect whole blood in K2EDTA tubes. For TCRbeta analysis, collaborator samples were shipped as frozen whole blood, as isolated PBMCs, or as DNA extracted from either sample type. The paper as a whole reports these results and caveats: How much clinical and demographic metadata was included differed by source and by participant, and the metadata was provided uncurated.

The V and J genes are TRBV18 and TRBJ1-1, and possibly TRBD1, on 5 matching bases. Input material: peripheral blood. This TCR was recovered from a woman in her forties who had recovered from COVID-19. The DNA sequence reads TGTGCCAGCTCACCACTGGCGGGGGGAGGAAACACTGAAGCTTTCTTT. This codes for CASSPLAGGGNTEAFF.